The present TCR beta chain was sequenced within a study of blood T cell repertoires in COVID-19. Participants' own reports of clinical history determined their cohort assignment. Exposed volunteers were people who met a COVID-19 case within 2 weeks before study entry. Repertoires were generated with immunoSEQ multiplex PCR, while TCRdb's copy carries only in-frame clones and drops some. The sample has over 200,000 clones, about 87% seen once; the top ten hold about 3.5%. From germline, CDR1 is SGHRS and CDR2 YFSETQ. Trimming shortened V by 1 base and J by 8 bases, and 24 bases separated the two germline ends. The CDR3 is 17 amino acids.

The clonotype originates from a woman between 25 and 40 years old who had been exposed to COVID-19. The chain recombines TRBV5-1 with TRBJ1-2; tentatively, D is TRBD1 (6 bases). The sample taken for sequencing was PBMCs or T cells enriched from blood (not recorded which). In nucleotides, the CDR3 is TGCGCCAGCAGCTTGCTAGAGGACAGATTAGAGAACCGCGGCTACACCTTC. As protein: CASSLLEDRLENRGYTF.